The clone carrying this T cell receptor (beta chain) turned up a few times. Primers for the PCR totalled 60 Vbeta and 13 Jbeta. Only in-frame clones appear in the TCRdb table, and some are missing; sequencing was by immunoSEQ multiplex PCR. The table shows under 200,000 clones, with about 63% occurring only once. The sample is drawn from a study of cytomegalovirus exposure and HLA in healthy donors. The CDR3 loop spans 15 amino acids. V lost 0 bases and J lost 4; bases outside the gene matches: 3. Germline-derived CDR1 and CDR2 are SGHTA and FQGNSA. Material for sequencing was PBMCs. The chain uses TRBV7-2 and TRBJ2-7; TRBD2 aligns across 10 bases. The clonotype was recovered from a woman aged 35 to 49 in good health and CMV-seropositive. The CDR3 sequence is CASSLASSGGYEQYF. CDR3 coding DNA: TGTGCCAGCAGCTTAGCTAGTAGCGGGGGGTACGAGCAGTACTTC.